These T cell receptor beta chains were read from a single sample in a study of read filtering for tumor transcriptome and immune sequencing. TCRdb recomputed calls from the reads with MiXCR, one row per CDR3 protein. The sample has around 5,500 distinct CDR3 sequences, about a fifth seen once. The specimen was a population of CD138-negative cells sorted from bone marrow. The receptors were sampled from a donor aged 40 or older with multiple myeloma. The CDR3 runs from the conserved cysteine through the conserved F or W. Clone size is shown for a subset of rows, as once, few, many or a class of expanded clone.

J: TRBJ2-2; V: TRBV5-1; size: many; CDR3: CASSSDYLTGELFF
J: TRBJ2-7; V: TRBV7-2; size: many; CDR3: CASSPGTEEYEQYF
J: TRBJ2-2; V: TRBV20-1; size: medium-sized; CDR3: CSAHSVNLGGELFF
J: TRBJ2-6; V: TRBV19; size: many; CDR3: CASSRSGANVLTF
J: TRBJ2-7; V: TRBV15; size: many; CDR3: CATSVGLAGNYEQYF
J: TRBJ2-3; V: TRBV7-2; size: few; CDR3: CASSRLILAMVADTQYF
J: TRBJ2-3; V: TRBV4-1; size: many; CDR3: CASSQDAVAGHTDTQYF
J: TRBJ1-1; V: TRBV12-3/TRBV12-4; size: many; CDR3: CASSPGQTNTEAFF
J: TRBJ1-1; V: TRBV2; size: medium-sized; CDR3: CASSEGTEAFF
J: TRBJ2-1; V: TRBV27; size: NA; CDR3: CASSLYWSGSWYNEQFF
J: TRBJ2-2; V: TRBV29-1; size: medium-sized; CDR3: CSARQGAGTGELFF
J: TRBJ1-1; V: TRBV12-3/TRBV12-4; size: NA; CDR3: CASSPGQTNTEVFF
J: TRBJ2-7; V: TRBV5-1; size: many; CDR3: CASSPDSLTYEQYF
J: TRBJ2-7; V: TRBV4-1; size: many; CDR3: CASSQVPSGEQYF
J: TRBJ2-5; V: TRBV2; size: NA; CDR3: CASSEGAGGGETQYF
J: TRBJ1-5; V: TRBV7-2; size: many; CDR3: CASSLDDRQPQHF
J: TRBJ1-5; V: TRBV6-1; size: medium-sized; CDR3: CASSEVALFLPQYQPQHF
J: TRBJ2-3; V: TRBV6-6; size: NA; CDR3: CASSYAYTRYF
J: TRBJ1-2; V: TRBV2; size: many; CDR3: CASSPGQSGYTF
J: TRBJ1-5; V: TRBV6-1; size: NA; CDR3: CASRDGGSNQPQHF
J: TRBJ2-1; V: TRBV7-2; size: NA; CDR3: CASSLALGTYNEQFF
J: TRBJ2-5; V: TRBV5-6; size: few; CDR3: CASSSDAEETQYF
J: TRBJ2-2; V: TRBV13; size: medium-sized; CDR3: CASSPRGRVTGELFF
J: TRBJ2-1; V: TRBV7-8; size: medium-sized; CDR3: CASSLRISGSVDEQFF
J: TRBJ2-5; V: TRBV9; size: medium-sized; CDR3: CASSVGTVGETQYF
J: TRBJ2-1; V: TRBV12-3/TRBV12-4; size: many; CDR3: CASSRRFVEQFF
J: TRBJ2-7; V: TRBV7-8; size: many; CDR3: CASSPPAERLSSYEQYF
J: TRBJ2-7; V: TRBV12-3/TRBV12-4; size: many; CDR3: CASSFGQSYEQYF
J: TRBJ2-5; V: TRBV27; size: NA; CDR3: CAGSRETQYF
J: TRBJ2-6; V: TRBV5-1; size: medium-sized; CDR3: CASSSPQGQVQSGANVLTF
J: TRBJ2-7; V: TRBV7-2; size: many; CDR3: CASSSSTSVPYEQYF
J: TRBJ2-3; V: TRBV5-5; size: many; CDR3: CASAPGQGADTQYF
J: TRBJ2-4; V: TRBV27; size: many; CDR3: CASSLGLAKNIQYF
J: TRBJ1-1; V: TRBV6-2/TRBV6-3; size: many; CDR3: CASRTTGSNTEAFF
J: TRBJ2-4; V: TRBV29-1; size: NA; CDR3: CSVEKVGPKNIQYF
J: TRBJ2-6; V: TRBV6-5; size: NA; CDR3: CASSYDSGANVLTF
J: TRBJ2-1; V: TRBV7-2; size: medium-sized; CDR3: CASSDYNEQFF
J: TRBJ1-1; V: TRBV12-3/TRBV12-4; size: NA; CDR3: CASNGPSEAVF
J: TRBJ1-3; V: TRBV4-2; size: many; CDR3: CASSQERRFTGNTIYF
J: TRBJ2-7; V: TRBV5-4; size: NA; CDR3: CASGFSSCEQYF
J: TRBJ2-7; V: TRBV30; size: few; CDR3: CAWSSQGSYEQYF